This T cell receptor beta chain was identified in a study of spatial heterogeneity in lung cancer. The CDR3 has 14 residues. The V end was cut by 7 bases, the J end by 4 bases, with 13 bases between. Looked up from germline, CDR1 is SNHLY and CDR2 is FYNNEI. TCRdb fed the 5' RACE reads into MiXCR, producing one record per CDR3 protein. The table has about 82,000 distinct CDR3 sequences, roughly 12% seen once. Time point of the sample: sample taken at primary tumor resection. The input material, whole RNA from tumor, nontumor lung or frozen PBMC, was sequenced unsorted. This receptor was identified in a male donor with early-stage non-small cell lung cancer. The rearrangement joins TRBV2 to TRBJ2-2; no clear D gene. The sample was PBMCs, taken at surgery. DNA for the CDR3: TGTGCCAGCACCCCCGGTGTTTCCACCGGGGAGCTGTTTTTT. Its protein product is CASTPGVSTGELFF. The entire variable domain, with the rest obtained from reference TRBV2 and TRBJ2-2, is as follows: EPEVTQTPSHQVTQMGQEVILRCVPISNHLYFYWYRQILGQKVEFLVSFYNNEISEKSEIFDDQFSVERPDGSNFTLKIRSTKLEDSAMYFCASTPGVSTGELFFGEGSRLTVL.